These 2 T cell receptor beta chains share one sample of origin, sequenced in a study of OX40 agonist ivuxolimab in advanced cancers. Generated by immunoSEQ multiplex PCR, the TCRdb table keeps only in-frame clones and is missing some. The repertoire has about 96,000 clones, about four fifths of them found once; the top ten carry roughly 6%. The starting material was CD4+ or CD8+ T cells sorted from blood, obtained in a trial of the OX40 agonist ivuxolimab. These receptors came from an adult with an advanced solid tumor such as melanoma, head and neck, liver or kidney cancer.

The sample holds one count of this clone. The chain combines TRBV19 with TRBJ1-5; tentatively, D is TRBD1 (6 bases). Trimming cost V 7 bases and J 3 bases, with 22 bases left between them. The CDR3 extends over 17 amino acids. In germline, CDR1 is LNHDA, CDR2 SQIVND (reference sequence). CDR3 nucleotide sequence: TGTGCCAGTACCCCGAACTGGGGGCGAGGTACCAATCAGCCCCAGCATTTT. Its translation: CASTPNWGRGTNQPQHF.

The J gene is TRBJ2-6, the V gene TRBV5-1; D gene unclear. Germline V lookup: CDR1 SGHRS, CDR2 YFSETQ. CDR3 length equals 15 residues. V was cut by 1 base and J by 5 bases, with 10 bases left in between. For the CDR3, the DNA is TGCGCCAGCAGCTTGAACGGAGACTGGGCCAACGTCCTGACTTTC. Its protein is CASSLNGDWANVLTF. Full variable domain (rest looked up from reference TRBV5-1 and TRBJ2-6): KAGVTQTPRYLIKTRGQQVTLSCSPISGHRSVSWYQQTPGQGLQFLFEYFSETQRNKGNFPGRFSGRQFSNSRSEMNVSTLELGDSALYLCASSLNGDWANVLTFGAGSRLTVL.